This T cell receptor beta chain derives from a study of CD8+CD57+ T cells in acquired aplastic anemia. Study summary: Recorded DNA amounts for sorted CD4+ and CD8+ cells had an average of 3.2 ug.

This clonotype has ten or more counts. Its antigen is unknown. Flow cytometry had shown expanded CD8+CD57+ cells in the patients chosen for sequencing. In all patients, the disease was severe acquired aplastic anemia. The study profiled TCR beta VDJ and CDR3 using genomic DNA as template. MiXCR was run by TCRdb on the reads, yielding one entry per CDR3 protein. The data show roughly 160,000 distinct CDR3 sequences, 47% seen once. The CDR3 runs 14 residues. The germline V gene encodes CDR1 SGHDN and CDR2 FVKESK. V dropped 4 bases and J dropped 0 bases, with 7 bases sitting between them. General study results and limits: Researchers report that around 31 CD8+ CDR3 sequences appeared in both patients and controls.

The specimen sequenced was sorted CD4+, CD8+, or CD8+CD57+ T cells (not recorded which) from PBMCs. The chain carries TRBV14 and TRBJ1-3; D gene ambiguous. This TCR derives from a human donor with aplastic anemia. For the CDR3, the DNA is TGTGCCAGCAGCCCGGCGAACTCTGGAAACACCATATATTTT. This encodes CASSPANSGNTIYF. The complete variable domain, with remaining parts taken from reference TRBV14 and TRBJ1-3, reads EAGVTQFPSHSVIEKGQTVTLRCDPISGHDNLYWYRRVMGKEIKFLLHFVKESKQDESGMPNNRFLAERTGGTYSTLKVQPAELEDSGVYFCASSPANSGNTIYFGEGSWLTVV.